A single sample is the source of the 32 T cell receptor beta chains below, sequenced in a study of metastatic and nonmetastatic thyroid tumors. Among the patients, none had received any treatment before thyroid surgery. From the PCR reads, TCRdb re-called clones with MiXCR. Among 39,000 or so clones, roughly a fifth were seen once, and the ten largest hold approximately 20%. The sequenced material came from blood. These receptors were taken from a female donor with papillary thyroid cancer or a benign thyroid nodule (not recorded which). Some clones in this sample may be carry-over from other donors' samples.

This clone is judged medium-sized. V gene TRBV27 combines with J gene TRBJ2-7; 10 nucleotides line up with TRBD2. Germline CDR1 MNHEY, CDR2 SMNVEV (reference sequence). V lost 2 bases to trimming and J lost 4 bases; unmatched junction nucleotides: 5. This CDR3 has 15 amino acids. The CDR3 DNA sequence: TGTGCCAGCAGTTTAGGGATAGCGGGAGGTTACGAGCAGTACTTC. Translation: CASSLGIAGGYEQYF.

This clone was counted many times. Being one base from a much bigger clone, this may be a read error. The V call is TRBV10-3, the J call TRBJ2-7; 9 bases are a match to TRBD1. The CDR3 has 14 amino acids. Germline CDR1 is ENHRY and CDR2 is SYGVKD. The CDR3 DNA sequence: TGTGCCATCGAAAACAGGGGGCCTACCTACGAGCAGTGCTTC. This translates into CAIENRGPTYEQCF.

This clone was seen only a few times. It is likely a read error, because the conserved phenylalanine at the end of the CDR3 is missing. The CDR3 region is CAITLGESSYEQYL. The CDR3 DNA follows: TGTGCCATCACCCTGGGGGAGAGCTCCTACGAGCAGTACCTC. V usage is TRBV10-3 and J usage is TRBJ2-7; TRBD1 or TRBD2 may be the D gene (5 bases each). This CDR3 is 14 amino acids long. Germline V gene sequence: CDR1 ENHRY, CDR2 SYGVKD. Trimming removed 7 bases from V and 0 bases from J, with 13 bases in between.

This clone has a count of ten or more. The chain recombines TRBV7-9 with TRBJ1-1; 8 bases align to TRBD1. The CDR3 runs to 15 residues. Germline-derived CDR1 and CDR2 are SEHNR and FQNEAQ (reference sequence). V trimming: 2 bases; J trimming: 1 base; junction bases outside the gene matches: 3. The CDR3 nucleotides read TGTGCCAGCAGCTTAACGGACAGGGCGAACACTGAAGCTTTCTTT. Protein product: CASSLTDRANTEAFF.

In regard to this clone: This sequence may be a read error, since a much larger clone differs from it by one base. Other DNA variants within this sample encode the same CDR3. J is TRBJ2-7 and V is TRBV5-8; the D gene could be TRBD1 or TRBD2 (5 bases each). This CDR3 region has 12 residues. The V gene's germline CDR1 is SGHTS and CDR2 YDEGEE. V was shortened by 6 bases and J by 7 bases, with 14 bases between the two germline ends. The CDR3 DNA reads TGTGCCAGCATCTCGGGACCCCAGGAGCAGTACTTC. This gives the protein CASISGPQEQYF.

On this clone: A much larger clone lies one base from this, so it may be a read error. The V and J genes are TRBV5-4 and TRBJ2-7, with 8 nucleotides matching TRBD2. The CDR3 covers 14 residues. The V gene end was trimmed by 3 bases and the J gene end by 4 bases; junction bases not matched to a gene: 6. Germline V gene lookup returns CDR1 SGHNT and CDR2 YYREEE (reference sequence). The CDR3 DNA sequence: TGTGCCAGCAGCTCCGGACTAGCTAGTTACGAGCAGTACTTC. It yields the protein CASSSGLASYEQYF.

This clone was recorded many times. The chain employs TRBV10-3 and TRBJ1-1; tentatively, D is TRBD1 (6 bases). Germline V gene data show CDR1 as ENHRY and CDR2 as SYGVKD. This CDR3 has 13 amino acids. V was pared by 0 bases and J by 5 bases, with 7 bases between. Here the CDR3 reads CAISESGGTEAFF. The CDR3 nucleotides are TGTGCCATCAGTGAGTCAGGGGGAACTGAAGCTTTCTTT.

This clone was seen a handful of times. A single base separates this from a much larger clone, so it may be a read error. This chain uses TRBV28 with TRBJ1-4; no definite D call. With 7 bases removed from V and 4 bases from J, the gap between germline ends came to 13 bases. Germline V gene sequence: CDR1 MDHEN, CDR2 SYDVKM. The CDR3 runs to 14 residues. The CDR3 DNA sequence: TGTGCCAGCACTCCGGTACGGATTAATGAAAAACTGTTTTTT. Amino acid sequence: CASTPVRINEKLFF.

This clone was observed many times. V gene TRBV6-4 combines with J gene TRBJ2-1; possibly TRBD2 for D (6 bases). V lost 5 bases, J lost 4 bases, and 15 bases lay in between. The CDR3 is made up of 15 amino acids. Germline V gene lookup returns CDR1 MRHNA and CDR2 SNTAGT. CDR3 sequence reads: CASSTEGGSYNEQFF. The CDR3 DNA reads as TGTGCCAGCAGTACTGAGGGAGGCTCATACAATGAGCAGTTCTTC.

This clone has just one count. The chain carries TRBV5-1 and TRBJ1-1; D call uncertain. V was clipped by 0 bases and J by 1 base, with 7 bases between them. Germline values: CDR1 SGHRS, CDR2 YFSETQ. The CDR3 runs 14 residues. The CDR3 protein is CASSLVVRNTEAFF. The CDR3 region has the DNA TGCGCCAGCAGCTTGGTCGTAAGGAACACTGAAGCTTTCTTT.

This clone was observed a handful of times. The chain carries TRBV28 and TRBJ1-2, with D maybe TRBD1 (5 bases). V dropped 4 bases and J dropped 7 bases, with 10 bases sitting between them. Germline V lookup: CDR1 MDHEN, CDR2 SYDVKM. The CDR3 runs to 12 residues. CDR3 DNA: TGTGCCAGCAGTTCTGCAGGGTTTGGCTACACCTTC. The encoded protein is CASSSAGFGYTF.

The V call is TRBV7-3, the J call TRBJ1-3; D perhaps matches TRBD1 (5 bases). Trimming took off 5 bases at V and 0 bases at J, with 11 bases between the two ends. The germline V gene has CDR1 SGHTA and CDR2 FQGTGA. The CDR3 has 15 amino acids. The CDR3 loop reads CASSLTGGSGNTIYF. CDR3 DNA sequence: TGTGCCAGCAGCCTCACGGGGGGCTCTGGAAACACCATATATTTT.

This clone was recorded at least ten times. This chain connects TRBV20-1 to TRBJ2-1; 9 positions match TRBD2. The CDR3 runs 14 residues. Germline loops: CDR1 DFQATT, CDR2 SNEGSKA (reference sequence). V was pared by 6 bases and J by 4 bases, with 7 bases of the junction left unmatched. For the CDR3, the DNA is TGCAGTGCCGTAGCGGGAGATCGTTACAATGAGCAGTTCTTC. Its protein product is CSAVAGDRYNEQFF.

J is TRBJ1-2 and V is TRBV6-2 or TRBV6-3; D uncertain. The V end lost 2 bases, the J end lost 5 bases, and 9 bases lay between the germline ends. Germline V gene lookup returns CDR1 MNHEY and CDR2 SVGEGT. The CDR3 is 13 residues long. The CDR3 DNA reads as TGTGCCAGCAGTTACGGATTGGGATATGGCTACACCTTC. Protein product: CASSYGLGYGYTF.

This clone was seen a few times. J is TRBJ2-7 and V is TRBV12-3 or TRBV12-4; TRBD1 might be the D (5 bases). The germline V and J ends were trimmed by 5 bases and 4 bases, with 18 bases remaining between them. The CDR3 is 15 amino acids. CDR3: CASSLQGFGIYEQYF. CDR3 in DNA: TGTGCCAGCAGTCTCCAGGGATTCGGAATTTACGAGCAGTACTTC.

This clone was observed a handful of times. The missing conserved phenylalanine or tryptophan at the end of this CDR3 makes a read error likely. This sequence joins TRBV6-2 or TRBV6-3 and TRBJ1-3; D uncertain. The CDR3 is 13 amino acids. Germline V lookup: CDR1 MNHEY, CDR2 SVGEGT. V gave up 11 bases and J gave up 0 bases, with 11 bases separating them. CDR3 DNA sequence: TGTGCCTGCCGCGGGATCTCTGGAAACACCATATATCTT. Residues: CACRGISGNTIYL.

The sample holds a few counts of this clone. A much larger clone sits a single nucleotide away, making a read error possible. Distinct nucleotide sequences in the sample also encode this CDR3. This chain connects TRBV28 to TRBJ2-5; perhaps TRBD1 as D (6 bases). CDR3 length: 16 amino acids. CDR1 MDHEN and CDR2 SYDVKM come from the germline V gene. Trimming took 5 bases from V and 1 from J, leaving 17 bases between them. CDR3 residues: CASSKTIGGGQETQYF. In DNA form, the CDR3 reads TGTGCCAGCAGTAAGACCATAGGGGGTGGCCAAGAGACCCAGTACTTC.

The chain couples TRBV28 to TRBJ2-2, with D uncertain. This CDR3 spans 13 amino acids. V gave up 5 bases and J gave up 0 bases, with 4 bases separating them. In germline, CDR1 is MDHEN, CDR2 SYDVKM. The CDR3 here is CASSTANTGELFF. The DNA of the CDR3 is TGTGCCAGCAGTACAGCGAACACCGGGGAGCTGTTTTTT.

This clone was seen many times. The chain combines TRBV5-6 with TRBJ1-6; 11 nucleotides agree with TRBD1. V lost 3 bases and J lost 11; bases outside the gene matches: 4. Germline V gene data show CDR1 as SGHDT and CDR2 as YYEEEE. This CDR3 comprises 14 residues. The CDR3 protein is CASSWDRGLTPLHF. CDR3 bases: TGTGCCAGCAGCTGGGACAGGGGGTTGACACCCCTCCACTTT.

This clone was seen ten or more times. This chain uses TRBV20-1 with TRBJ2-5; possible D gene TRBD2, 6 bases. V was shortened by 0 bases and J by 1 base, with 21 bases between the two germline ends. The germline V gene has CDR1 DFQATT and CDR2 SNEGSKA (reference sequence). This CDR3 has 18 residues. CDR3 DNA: TGCAGTGCTAGAGATTCTACGGCCTTTGGGGGGACCCAAGAGACCCAGTACTTC. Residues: CSARDSTAFGGTQETQYF.

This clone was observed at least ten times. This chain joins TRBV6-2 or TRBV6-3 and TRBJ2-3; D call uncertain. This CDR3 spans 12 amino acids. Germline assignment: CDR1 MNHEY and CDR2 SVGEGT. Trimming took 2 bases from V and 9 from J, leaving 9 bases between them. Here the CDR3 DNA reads TGTGCCAGCAGTTACGTTGCCGAGACGCAGTATTTT. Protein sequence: CASSYVAETQYF.

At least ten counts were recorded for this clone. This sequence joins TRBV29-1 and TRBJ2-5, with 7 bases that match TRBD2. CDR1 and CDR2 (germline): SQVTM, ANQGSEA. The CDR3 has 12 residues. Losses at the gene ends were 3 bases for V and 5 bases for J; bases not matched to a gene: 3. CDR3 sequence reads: CSVEYGGETQYF. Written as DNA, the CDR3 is TGCAGCGTTGAGTACGGGGGGGAGACCCAGTACTTC.

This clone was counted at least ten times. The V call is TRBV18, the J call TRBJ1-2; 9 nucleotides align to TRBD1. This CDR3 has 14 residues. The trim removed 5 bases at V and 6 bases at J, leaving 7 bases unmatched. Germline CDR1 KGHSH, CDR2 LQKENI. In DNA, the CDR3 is TGTGCCAGCTCAACCACCCGACAGGGGGATGGCTACACCTTC. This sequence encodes CASSTTRQGDGYTF.

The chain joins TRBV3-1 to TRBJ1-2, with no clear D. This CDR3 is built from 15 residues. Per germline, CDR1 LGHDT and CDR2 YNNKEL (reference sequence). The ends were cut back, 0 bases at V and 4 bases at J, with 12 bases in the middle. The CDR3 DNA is TGTGCCAGCAGCCAAGATCTATGGGTTAGCTATGGCTACACCTTC. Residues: CASSQDLWVSYGYTF.

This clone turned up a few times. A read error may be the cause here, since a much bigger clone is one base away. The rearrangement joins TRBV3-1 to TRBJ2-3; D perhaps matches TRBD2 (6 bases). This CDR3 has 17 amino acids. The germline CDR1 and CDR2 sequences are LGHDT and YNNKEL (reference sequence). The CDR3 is CASSKDLTGSLGDTQYF. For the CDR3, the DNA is TGTGCCAGCAGCAAAGATCTTACCGGGAGCCTCGGGGATACGCAGTATTTT.

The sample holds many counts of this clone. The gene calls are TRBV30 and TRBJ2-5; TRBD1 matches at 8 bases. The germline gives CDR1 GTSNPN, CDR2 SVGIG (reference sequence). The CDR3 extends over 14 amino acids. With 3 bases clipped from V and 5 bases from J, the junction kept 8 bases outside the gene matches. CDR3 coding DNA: TGTGCCTGGAGAGTTAATGGACAGGGTGAGACCCAGTACTTC. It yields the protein CAWRVNGQGETQYF.

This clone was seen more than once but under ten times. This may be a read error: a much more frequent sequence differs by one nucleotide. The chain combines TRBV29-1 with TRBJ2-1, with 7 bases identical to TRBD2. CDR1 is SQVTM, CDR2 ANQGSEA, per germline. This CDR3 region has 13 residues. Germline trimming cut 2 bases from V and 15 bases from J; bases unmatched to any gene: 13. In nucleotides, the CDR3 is TGCAGCGTTGAAAGGCAGCGGGATATCTCCTTGTTCTTC. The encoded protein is CSVERQRDISLFF.

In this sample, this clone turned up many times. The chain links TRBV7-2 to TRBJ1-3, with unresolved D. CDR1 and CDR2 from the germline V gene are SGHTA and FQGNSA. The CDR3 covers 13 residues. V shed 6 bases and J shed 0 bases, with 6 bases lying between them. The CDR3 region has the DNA TGTGCCAGCAGATCCTACTCTGGAAACACCATATATTTT. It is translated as CASRSYSGNTIYF.

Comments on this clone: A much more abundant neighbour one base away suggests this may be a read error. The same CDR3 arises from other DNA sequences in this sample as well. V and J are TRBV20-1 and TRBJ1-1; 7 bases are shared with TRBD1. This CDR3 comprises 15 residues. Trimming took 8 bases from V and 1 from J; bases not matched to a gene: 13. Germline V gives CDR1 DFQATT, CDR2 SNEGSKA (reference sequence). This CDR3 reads CSPAGSGGPNTEAFF. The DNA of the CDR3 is TGCAGTCCTGCGGGTTCAGGGGGACCGAACACTGAAGCTTTCTTT.

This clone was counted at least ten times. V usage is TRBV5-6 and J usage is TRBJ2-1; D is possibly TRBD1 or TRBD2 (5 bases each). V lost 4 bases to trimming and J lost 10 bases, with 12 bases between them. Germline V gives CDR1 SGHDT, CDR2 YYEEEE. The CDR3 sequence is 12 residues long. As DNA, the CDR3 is TGTGCCAGCAGCCTGAGCCGGGACGAGCAGTTCTTC. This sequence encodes CASSLSRDEQFF.

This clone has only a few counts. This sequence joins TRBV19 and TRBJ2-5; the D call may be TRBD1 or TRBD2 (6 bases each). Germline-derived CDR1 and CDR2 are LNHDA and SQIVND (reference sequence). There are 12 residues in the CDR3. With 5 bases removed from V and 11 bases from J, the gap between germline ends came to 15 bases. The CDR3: CASSSGAGTQYF. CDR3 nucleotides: TGTGCCAGTAGTTCGGGAGCAGGGACACAGTACTTC.

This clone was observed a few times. The CDR3 here is CASSLHGAADTQYF. The CDR3 nucleotides are TGTGCCAGCAGCCTTCATGGGGCTGCAGATACGCAGTATTTT. This sequence joins TRBV6-1 and TRBJ2-3; a possible D gene is TRBD1 (5 bases). V was trimmed by 6 bases and J by 4 bases, leaving 14 bases between them. CDR3 length: 14 residues. Germline values: CDR1 MNHNS, CDR2 SASEGT.